The 22 T cell receptor beta chains given below trace back to one sample, sequenced in a study of T cell repertoires in chronic hepatitis B. Profiled with immunoSEQ multiplex PCR; TCRdb holds only in-frame clones, not every one. The sample has about 90 clones. Sample: HBV core (core169) epitope-specific CD8+ T cells from PBMCs. The source is a human donor with chronic hepatitis B virus infection.

V usage is TRBV4-1 and J usage is TRBJ2-1, with D unresolved. The V gene lost 3 bases and the J gene lost 5 bases, with 5 bases spanning the gap. The CDR3 contains 12 residues. Germline CDR1 MGHRA, CDR2 YSYEKL. In nucleotides, the CDR3 is TGCGCCAGCAGCCATGAGAACAATGAGCAGTTCTTC. Protein product: CASSHENNEQFF.

The rearrangement uses TRBV5-4 and TRBJ2-2, with D perhaps TRBD1 (6 bases). The CDR3 is 14 residues long. Germline V gives CDR1 SGHNT, CDR2 YYREEE (reference sequence). The germline V and J ends were trimmed by 4 bases and 3 bases, with 10 bases remaining between them. CDR3 nucleotide sequence: TGTGCCAGCAGCCAGACAGGATACACCGGGGAGCTGTTTTTT. Amino acid sequence: CASSQTGYTGELFF.

This clone was detected once. The J gene is TRBJ1-1, the V gene TRBV6-1; D is unclear. Germline assignment: CDR1 MNHNS and CDR2 SASEGT. The CDR3 is 13 amino acids. V gave up 2 bases and J gave up 1 base, with 5 bases separating them. The CDR3 DNA is TGTGCCAGCAGTGAATTGGGGAACACTGAAGCTTTCTTT. It is translated as CASSELGNTEAFF.

Only one count was recorded for this clone. This sequence joins TRBV2 and TRBJ2-7; D unclear. The germline V and J ends were trimmed by 0 bases and 4 bases, with 13 bases remaining between them. The germline gives CDR1 SNHLY, CDR2 FYNNEI. This CDR3 has 15 residues. The CDR3 DNA follows: TGTGCCAGCAGTGAAGCGAATGGGCTAGTGTACGAGCAGTACTTC. Its protein product is CASSEANGLVYEQYF.

This clone showed up just once. The chain couples TRBV4-3 to TRBJ1-2, with a tentative D call TRBD1 (6 bases). V was clipped by 0 bases and J by 5 bases, with 7 bases between them. Germline assignment: CDR1 LGHNA and CDR2 YSLEER. The CDR3 covers 13 residues. The CDR3: CASSQDRGYGYTF. In DNA form, the CDR3 reads TGCGCCAGCAGCCAAGACAGGGGATATGGCTACACCTTC.

The sample holds a few counts of this clone. CDR3 sequence (DNA): TGTGCCAGCCGACTAGCGGGATTATACACAGATACGCAGTATTTT. Its protein is CASRLAGLYTDTQYF. The chain employs TRBV7-8 and TRBJ2-3; TRBD2 matches at 11 bases. Germline values: CDR1 SGHVS, CDR2 FQNEAQ. CDR3 length equals 15 residues. V gave up 8 bases and J gave up 2 bases; unmatched junction bases: 6. The entire variable domain, with the rest obtained from reference TRBV7-8 and TRBJ2-3, is as follows: GAGVSQSPRYKVAKRGQDVALRCDPISGHVSLFWYQQALGQGPEFLTYFQNEAQLDKSGLPSDRFFAERPEGSVSTLKIQRTQQEDSAVYLCASRLAGLYTDTQYFGPGTRLTVL.

This chain joins TRBV14 and TRBJ2-1, with TRBD2 matching over 7 bases. The germline CDR1 and CDR2 sequences are SGHDN and FVKESK. V lost 3 bases to trimming and J lost 7 bases; unmatched junction nucleotides: 6. The CDR3 runs 14 residues. DNA of the CDR3: TGTGCCAGCAGCCATTCGGGAGGAAGGAATGAGCAGTTCTTC. It encodes CASSHSGGRNEQFF.

The chain combines TRBV18 with TRBJ2-1; 7 positions match TRBD1. The germline CDR1 and CDR2 sequences are KGHSH and LQKENI. This CDR3 region has 14 residues. Unmatched junction bases numbered 6, after V lost 5 bases and J lost 5 bases. The CDR3 bases are TGTGCCAGCTCAAATCCGGGACAGAACAATGAGCAGTTCTTC. Translation gives CASSNPGQNNEQFF.

This chain uses TRBV29-1 with TRBJ2-7, with 9 bases lining up with TRBD2. This CDR3 is 14 amino acids long. CDR1 and CDR2 from the germline V gene are SQVTM and ANQGSEA. Trimming at V came to 5 bases and at J to 5 bases, leaving 10 bases not matched to a gene. The CDR3 DNA follows: TGCAGCGTTCACTTAGCGGGAGTTCCCAACGAGCAGTACTTC. It codes for CSVHLAGVPNEQYF.

The chain has TRBV13 and TRBJ2-1, with 8 bases aligning to TRBD2. The CDR3 spans 19 residues. V was clipped by 5 bases and J by 6 bases; unmatched bases: 21. Germline V lookup: CDR1 PRHDT, CDR2 FYEKMQ (reference sequence). Here the CDR3 DNA reads TGTGCCAGCAGCCCGCGGGGGACTAGTGGGGTCTTAGTTGGCAATGAGCAGTTCTTC. Translation gives CASSPRGTSGVLVGNEQFF.

This chain joins TRBV20-1 and TRBJ2-1; no reliable D call. The CDR3 has 10 residues. Germline CDR1 is DFQATT and CDR2 is SNEGSKA (reference sequence). Trimming pared 5 bases from V and 13 bases from J, leaving 12 bases between. The CDR3 nucleotides are TGCAGTGCTCCCTCGCTAGGCCAGTTCTTC. The encoded protein is CSAPSLGQFF.

V gene TRBV4-3 combines with J gene TRBJ2-1; 10 bases map to TRBD2. Trimming took 2 bases from V and 6 from J; bases not matched to a gene: 7. The CDR3 has 16 amino acids. CDR1 is LGHNA, CDR2 YSLEER, per germline. As DNA, the CDR3 is TGCGCCAGCAGCCAAAGTGGACTAGCGGTTTTCAATGAGCAGTTCTTC. Translated: CASSQSGLAVFNEQFF.

The chain has TRBV7-9 and TRBJ2-1; possibly TRBD1 for D (6 bases). CDR3 length equals 17 residues. V was trimmed by 1 base and J by 0 bases, leaving 13 bases between them. Germline loops: CDR1 SEHNR, CDR2 FQNEAQ (reference sequence). The CDR3 DNA follows: TGTGCCAGCAGCTTAGATGGACCCAGGGGCTCCTACAATGAGCAGTTCTTC. Translated: CASSLDGPRGSYNEQFF. The whole variable domain, remainder taken from reference TRBV7-9 and TRBJ2-1, is DTGVSQNPRHKITKRGQNVTFRCDPISEHNRLYWYRQTLGQGPEFLTYFQNEAQLEKSRLLSDRFSAERPKGSFSTLEIQRTEQGDSAMYLCASSLDGPRGSYNEQFFGPGTRLTVL.

The rearrangement uses TRBV13 and TRBJ2-7; D unresolved. V lost 0 bases, J lost 0 bases, and 9 bases lay in between. The CDR3 runs to 15 residues. CDR1 and CDR2 (germline): PRHDT, FYEKMQ (reference sequence). The CDR3 reads CASSLGVGLSYEQYF. The CDR3 DNA sequence: TGTGCCAGCAGCTTAGGAGTGGGTCTCTCCTACGAGCAGTACTTC. Full variable domain (rest looked up from reference TRBV13 and TRBJ2-7): AAGVIQSPRHLIKEKRETATLKCYPIPRHDTVYWYQQGPGQDPQFLISFYEKMQSDKGSIPDRFSAQQFSDYHSELNMSSLELGDSALYFCASSLGVGLSYEQYFGPGTRLTVT.

This clone showed up just a few times. The chain carries TRBV5-6 and TRBJ2-3; TRBD2 matches 8 bases. The CDR3 totals 17 residues. The trim removed 4 bases at V and 0 bases at J, leaving 10 bases unmatched. Germline V gene lookup returns CDR1 SGHDT and CDR2 YYEEEE. Written as DNA, the CDR3 is TGTGCCAGCAGCCCTCTCTTTTCTAGCGGGAGCACAGATACGCAGTATTTT. It translates to CASSPLFSSGSTDTQYF.

This sequence joins TRBV7-6 and TRBJ2-3; D is ambiguous. Trimming took off 5 bases at V and 1 base at J, with 4 bases between the two ends. Germline V gene lookup returns CDR1 SGHVS and CDR2 FNYEAQ. There are 12 residues in the CDR3. This chain's CDR3 is CASSPGTDTQYF. In DNA form, the CDR3 reads TGTGCCAGCAGCCCGGGCACAGATACGCAGTATTTT.

The gene calls are TRBV29-1 and TRBJ2-7, with D perhaps TRBD2 (6 bases). V lost 5 bases to trimming and J lost 6 bases, with 11 bases between them. Germline assignment: CDR1 SQVTM and CDR2 ANQGSEA. The CDR3 contains 11 residues. Here the CDR3 DNA reads TGCAGCGTTCAAAAGCGGGCCGAGCAGTACTTC. Translated: CSVQKRAEQYF.

The rearrangement joins TRBV11-2 to TRBJ2-7; D is unresolved. Germline CDR1 is SGHAT and CDR2 is FQNNGV. The CDR3 length is 13 residues. The V gene lost 5 bases and the J gene lost 2 bases, with 10 bases spanning the gap. The CDR3: CASSLWGAYEQYF. The CDR3 DNA sequence: TGTGCCAGCAGCCTTTGGGGTGCCTACGAGCAGTACTTC.

A single count supports this clone. The rearrangement links TRBV2 to TRBJ2-1; 8 nucleotides agree with TRBD2. The germline gives CDR1 SNHLY, CDR2 FYNNEI. The V and J ends lost 5 bases and 6 bases, in that order; junction bases with no gene match: 3. This CDR3 has 13 amino acids. The DNA for the CDR3 is TGTGCCAGCAGTTACCGGGGGGGCAATGAGCAGTTCTTC. Translation gives CASSYRGGNEQFF.

This chain links TRBV4-1 with TRBJ2-1; no reliable D call. In germline, CDR1 is MGHRA, CDR2 YSYEKL. V lost 0 bases to trimming and J lost 3 bases, with 9 bases between them. There are 15 residues in the CDR3. The CDR3 DNA reads as TGCGCCAGCAGCCAAGATCGCGGAATCTACAATGAGCAGTTCTTC. It translates to CASSQDRGIYNEQFF.

This chain connects TRBV5-1 to TRBJ2-1, with 7 bases identical to TRBD1. Per germline, CDR1 SGHRS and CDR2 YFSETQ. J lost 2 bases, V lost 4 bases, and 0 bases had no gene match. The CDR3 is 13 residues long. CDR3 amino acids: CASSDRAYNEQFF. DNA for the CDR3: TGCGCCAGCAGCGACAGGGCCTACAATGAGCAGTTCTTC.

This clone was detected once. This chain links TRBV7-9 with TRBJ2-5; D possibly corresponds to TRBD2 (6 bases). V lost 1 base and J lost 2, with 14 bases in between. CDR3 length: 16 amino acids. The germline CDR1 and CDR2 sequences are SEHNR and FQNEAQ (reference sequence). CDR3 DNA sequence: TGTGCCAGCAGCTTAGGCCCGGGAGTTTCGCAAGAGACCCAGTACTTC. Translated, it gives CASSLGPGVSQETQYF.